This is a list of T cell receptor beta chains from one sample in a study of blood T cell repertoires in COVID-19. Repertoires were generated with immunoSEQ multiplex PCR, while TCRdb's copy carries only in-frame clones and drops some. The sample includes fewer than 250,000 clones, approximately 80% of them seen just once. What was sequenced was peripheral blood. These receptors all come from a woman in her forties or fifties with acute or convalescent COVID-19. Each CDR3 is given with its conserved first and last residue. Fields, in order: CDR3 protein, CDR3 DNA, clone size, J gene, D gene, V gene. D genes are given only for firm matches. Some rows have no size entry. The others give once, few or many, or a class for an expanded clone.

CASSFFRTVYTEAFF | TGTGCCAGCAGTTTTTTCCGGACAGTATACACTGAAGCTTTCTTT | . | TRBJ1-1 | . | TRBV5-8
CASSSRGSGSNEQFF | TGTGCCAGCAGCAGCAGAGGTAGCGGGTCCAATGAGCAGTTCTTC | . | TRBJ2-1 | TRBD2 | TRBV28
CASSPGHAQYF | TGTGCCAGCAGCCCCGGACACGCGCAGTACTTC | . | TRBJ2-7 | . | TRBV7-2
CARGGSYGYTF | TGTGCCCGGGGGGGGTCCTATGGCTACACCTTC | . | TRBJ1-2 | . | TRBV9
CSAEGTGVFSYNEQFF | TGCAGCGCCGAGGGGACAGGGGTCTTCTCCTACAATGAGCAGTTCTTC | . | TRBJ2-1 | TRBD1 | TRBV29-1
CASSSRLNTGELFF | TGTGCCAGCAGCTCCCGACTAAACACCGGGGAGCTGTTTTTT | . | TRBJ2-2 | . | TRBV7-3
CASSSAASTYEQFF | TGTGCCAGCAGCTCGGCGGCTAGTACCTATGAGCAGTTCTTC | . | TRBJ2-1 | . | TRBV5-6
CASSIGRGSTDTQYF | TGTGCCAGTAGTATAGGGCGGGGGAGCACAGATACGCAGTATTTT | . | TRBJ2-3 | TRBD2 | TRBV19
CASSGRTVFGNQPQHF | TGTGCCAGCAGTGGTAGGACAGTATTTGGGAATCAGCCCCAGCATTTT | . | TRBJ1-5 | . | TRBV6-1
CASSLDYPGRTTEAFF | TGCGCCAGCAGCTTGGACTATCCCGGGAGGACAACTGAAGCTTTCTTT | . | TRBJ1-1 | . | TRBV5-1
CASSQYRDTEAFF | TGTGCCAGCAGCCAATACCGGGACACGGAAGCTTTCTTT | . | TRBJ1-1 | . | TRBV3-1/TRBV3-2
CAISESYNRGYEQYF | TGTGCCATCAGTGAGTCGTATAACAGGGGCTACGAGCAGTACTTC | once | TRBJ2-7 | TRBD1 | TRBV10-3
CASSSGLAGSDTQYF | TGTGCCAGCAGCTCTGGACTAGCGGGGTCAGATACGCAGTATTTT | . | TRBJ2-3 | TRBD2 | TRBV7-3
CASSLDRGFNEQFF | TGTGCCAGCAGCTTAGATCGCGGATTTAATGAGCAGTTCTTC | many | TRBJ2-1 | . | TRBV11-2
CASSVGQFNEQFF | TGTGCCAGCAGCGTGGGACAATTCAATGAGCAGTTCTTC | . | TRBJ2-1 | . | TRBV5-6
CASSAGQGVKEKLFF | TGTGCCAGCTCAGCCGGACAGGGGGTAAAAGAAAAACTGTTTTTT | . | TRBJ1-4 | TRBD1 | TRBV18